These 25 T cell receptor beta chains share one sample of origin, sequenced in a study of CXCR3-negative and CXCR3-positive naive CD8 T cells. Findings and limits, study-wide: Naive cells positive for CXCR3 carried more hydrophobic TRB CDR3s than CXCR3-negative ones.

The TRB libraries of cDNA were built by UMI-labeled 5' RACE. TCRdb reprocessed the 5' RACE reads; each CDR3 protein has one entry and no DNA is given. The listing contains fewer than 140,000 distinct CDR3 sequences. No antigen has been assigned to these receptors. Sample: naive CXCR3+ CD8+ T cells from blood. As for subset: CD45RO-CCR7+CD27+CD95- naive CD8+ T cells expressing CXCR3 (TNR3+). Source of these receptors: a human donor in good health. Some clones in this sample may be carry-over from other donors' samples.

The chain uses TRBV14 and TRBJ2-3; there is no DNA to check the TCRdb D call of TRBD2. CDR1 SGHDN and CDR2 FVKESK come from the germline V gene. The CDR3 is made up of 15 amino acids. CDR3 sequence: CASSPSGSWTDTQYF.

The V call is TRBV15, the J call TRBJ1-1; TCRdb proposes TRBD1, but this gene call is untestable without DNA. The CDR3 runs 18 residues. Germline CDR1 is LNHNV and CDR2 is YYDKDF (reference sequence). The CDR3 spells CATSRGWRQGFWNTEAFF. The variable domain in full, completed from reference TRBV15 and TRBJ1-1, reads DAMVIQNPRYQVTQFGKPVTLSCSQTLNHNVMYWYQQKSSQAPKLLFHYYDKDFNNEADTPDNFQSRRPNTSFCFLDIRSPGLGDTAMYLCATSRGWRQGFWNTEAFFGQGTRLTVV.

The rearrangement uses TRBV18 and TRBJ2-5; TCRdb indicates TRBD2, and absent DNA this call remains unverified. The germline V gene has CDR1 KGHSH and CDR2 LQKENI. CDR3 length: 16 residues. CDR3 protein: CASSPQRLAAEETQYF. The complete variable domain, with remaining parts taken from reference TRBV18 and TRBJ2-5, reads NAGVMQNPRHLVRRRGQEARLRCSPMKGHSHVYWYRQLPEEGLKFMVYLQKENIIDESGMPKERFSAEFPKEGPSILRIQQVVRGDSAAYFCASSPQRLAAEETQYFGPGTRLLVL.

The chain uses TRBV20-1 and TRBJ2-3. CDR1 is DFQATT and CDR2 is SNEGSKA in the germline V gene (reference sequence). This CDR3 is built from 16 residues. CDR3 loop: CSARFRPFSSTDTQYF.

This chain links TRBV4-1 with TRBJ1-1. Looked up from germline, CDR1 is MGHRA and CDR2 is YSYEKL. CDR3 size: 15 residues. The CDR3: CASRDSGILNTEAFF.

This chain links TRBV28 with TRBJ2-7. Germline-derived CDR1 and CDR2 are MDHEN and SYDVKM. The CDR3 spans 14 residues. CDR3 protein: CASSLPEVSGEQYF.

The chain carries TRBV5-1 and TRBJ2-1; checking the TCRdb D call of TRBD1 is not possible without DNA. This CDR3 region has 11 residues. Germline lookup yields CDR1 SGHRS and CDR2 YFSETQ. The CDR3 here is CASSYTGSWFF. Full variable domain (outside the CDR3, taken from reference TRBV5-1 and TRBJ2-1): KAGVTQTPRYLIKTRGQQVTLSCSPISGHRSVSWYQQTPGQGLQFLFEYFSETQRNKGNFPGRFSGRQFSNSRSEMNVSTLELGDSALYLCASSYTGSWFFGPGTRLTVL.

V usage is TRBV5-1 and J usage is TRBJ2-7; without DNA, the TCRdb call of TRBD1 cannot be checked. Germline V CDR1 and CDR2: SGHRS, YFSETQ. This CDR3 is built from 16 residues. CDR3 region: CASSLAFGQGPHEQYF.

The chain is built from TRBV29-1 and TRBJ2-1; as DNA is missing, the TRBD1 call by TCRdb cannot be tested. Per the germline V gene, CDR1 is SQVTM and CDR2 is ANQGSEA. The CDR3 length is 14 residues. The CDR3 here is CSEMRQGNHNEQFF.

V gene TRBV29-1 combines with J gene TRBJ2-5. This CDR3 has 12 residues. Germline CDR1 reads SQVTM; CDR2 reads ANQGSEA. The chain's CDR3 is CSVVHTQETQYF.

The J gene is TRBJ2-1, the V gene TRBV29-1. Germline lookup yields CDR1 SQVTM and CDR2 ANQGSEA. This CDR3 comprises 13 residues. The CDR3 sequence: CSAVDDSYNEQFF.

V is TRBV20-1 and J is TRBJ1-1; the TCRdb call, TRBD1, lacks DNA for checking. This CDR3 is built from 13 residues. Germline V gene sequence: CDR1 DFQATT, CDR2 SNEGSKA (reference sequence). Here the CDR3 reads CSASGGHNTEAFF.

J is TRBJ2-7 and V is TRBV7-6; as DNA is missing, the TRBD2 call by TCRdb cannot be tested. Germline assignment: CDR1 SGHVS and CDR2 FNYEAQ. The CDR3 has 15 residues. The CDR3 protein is CASSFEAGVSYEQYF.

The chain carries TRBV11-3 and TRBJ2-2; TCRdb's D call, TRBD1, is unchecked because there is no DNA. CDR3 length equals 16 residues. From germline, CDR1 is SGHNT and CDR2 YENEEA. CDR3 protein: CASSTTGTETPGELFF.

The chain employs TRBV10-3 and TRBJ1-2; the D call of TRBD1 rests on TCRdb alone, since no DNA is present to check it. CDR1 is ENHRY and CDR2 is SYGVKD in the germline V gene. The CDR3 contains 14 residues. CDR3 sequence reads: CAISEDRGSRGYTF.

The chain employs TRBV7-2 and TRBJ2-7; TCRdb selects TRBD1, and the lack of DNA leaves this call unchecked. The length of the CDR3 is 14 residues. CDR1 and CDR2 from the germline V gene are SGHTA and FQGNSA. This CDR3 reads CASSFEGGLGEQYF.

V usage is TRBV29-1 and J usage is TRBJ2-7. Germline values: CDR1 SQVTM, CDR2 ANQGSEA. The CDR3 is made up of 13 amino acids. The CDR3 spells CSVMSTSTYEQYF.

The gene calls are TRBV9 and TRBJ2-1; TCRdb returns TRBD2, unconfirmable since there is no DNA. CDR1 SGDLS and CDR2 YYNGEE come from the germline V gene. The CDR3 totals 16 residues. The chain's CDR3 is CASSVGLAGEYNEQFF.

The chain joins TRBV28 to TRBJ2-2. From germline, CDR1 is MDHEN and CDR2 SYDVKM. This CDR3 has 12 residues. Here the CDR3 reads CASSFSTGELFF.

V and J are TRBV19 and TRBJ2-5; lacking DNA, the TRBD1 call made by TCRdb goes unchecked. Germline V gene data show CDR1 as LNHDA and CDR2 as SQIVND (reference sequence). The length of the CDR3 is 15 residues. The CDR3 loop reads CASSIHRAVEETQYF.

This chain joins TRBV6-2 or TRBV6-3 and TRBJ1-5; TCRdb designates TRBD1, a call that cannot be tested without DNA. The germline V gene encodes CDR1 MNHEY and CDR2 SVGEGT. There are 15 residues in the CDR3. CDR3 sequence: CASSYAGQGDQPQHF.

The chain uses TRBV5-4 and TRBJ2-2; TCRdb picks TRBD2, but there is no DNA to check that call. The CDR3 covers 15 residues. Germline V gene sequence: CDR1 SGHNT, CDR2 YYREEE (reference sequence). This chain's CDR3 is CASSLREENTGELFF.

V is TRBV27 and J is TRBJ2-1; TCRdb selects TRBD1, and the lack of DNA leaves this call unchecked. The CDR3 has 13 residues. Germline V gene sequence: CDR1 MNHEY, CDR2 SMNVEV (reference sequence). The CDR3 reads CASSPQGDNEQFF.

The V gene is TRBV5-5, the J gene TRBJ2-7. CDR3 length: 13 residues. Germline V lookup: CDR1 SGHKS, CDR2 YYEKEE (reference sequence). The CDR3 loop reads CASSPGLGYEQYF.

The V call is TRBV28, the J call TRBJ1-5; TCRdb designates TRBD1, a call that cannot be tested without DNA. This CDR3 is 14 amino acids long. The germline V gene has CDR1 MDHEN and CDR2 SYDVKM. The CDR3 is CASSSTVNGQPQHF.